The 5 T cell receptor beta chains below were found in one sample sequenced in a study of blood T cells in healthy people across ages. Sample-barcoded 5' priming and a J-beta primer mix drove a second PCR of about 6 to 12 cycles. TCRdb re-called the 5' RACE reads through MiXCR, storing one row per CDR3 protein. Counted here are over 600,000 distinct CDR3 sequences, 56% occurring once; the ten biggest clones make up 20% to 30%. Sequencing was carried out using blood. The receptors here all came from a middle-aged man in good health.

Only one count was recorded for this clonotype. The CDR3 region has the DNA TGTGCCAGCAGGAAACAGGGGTCGAGCTCCTACGAGCAGTACTTC. Translation gives CASRKQGSSSYEQYF. The chain recombines TRBV28 with TRBJ2-7; TRBD1 agrees at 7 bases. Germline lookup yields CDR1 MDHEN and CDR2 SYDVKM. Trimming cost V 6 bases and J 0 bases; bases outside gene matches: 8. CDR3 length: 15 amino acids.

In this sample, this clonotype turned up a few times. V usage is TRBV5-1 and J usage is TRBJ1-2; D may be TRBD1 (5 bases). V lost 4 bases and J lost 0, with 22 bases in between. CDR3 length: 18 amino acids. CDR1 is SGHRS, CDR2 YFSETQ, per germline. CDR3 loop: CASSPSTGGVVTNYGYTF. The CDR3 coding sequence is TGCGCCAGCAGCCCGTCCACGGGAGGGGTGGTGACTAACTATGGCTACACCTTC.

In DNA, the CDR3 is TGTGCCAGCACCGACCCACGAGAGACTAGCGGGGGTCAAGAGACCCAGTACTTC. Translation: CASTDPRETSGGQETQYF. The gene calls are TRBV7-2 and TRBJ2-5, with TRBD2 matching over 12 bases. This CDR3 is built from 18 residues. CDR1 is SGHTA, CDR2 FQGNSA, per germline. J gave up 2 bases and V 7 bases, and 14 bases lay outside the gene matches.

This clonotype was observed many times. The J gene is TRBJ2-3, the V gene TRBV9; D is perhaps TRBD1 or TRBD2 (5 bases each). Trimming took off 0 bases at V and 2 bases at J, with 16 bases between the two ends. This CDR3 is 17 amino acids long. CDR1 is SGDLS and CDR2 is YYNGEE in the germline V gene. The CDR3: CASSVGGLGTNTDTQYF. For the CDR3, the DNA is TGTGCCAGCAGCGTAGGAGGTTTGGGGACCAACACAGATACGCAGTATTTT.

This chain uses TRBV7-2 with TRBJ2-5, with no clear D. Germline V gene sequence: CDR1 SGHTA, CDR2 FQGNSA. With 1 base removed from V and 2 bases from J, the gap between germline ends came to 14 bases. The CDR3 loop spans 16 amino acids. The CDR3 bases are TGTGCCAGCAGCTTAGGGCCCTACGGAACACAAGAGACCCAGTACTTC. It codes for CASSLGPYGTQETQYF.